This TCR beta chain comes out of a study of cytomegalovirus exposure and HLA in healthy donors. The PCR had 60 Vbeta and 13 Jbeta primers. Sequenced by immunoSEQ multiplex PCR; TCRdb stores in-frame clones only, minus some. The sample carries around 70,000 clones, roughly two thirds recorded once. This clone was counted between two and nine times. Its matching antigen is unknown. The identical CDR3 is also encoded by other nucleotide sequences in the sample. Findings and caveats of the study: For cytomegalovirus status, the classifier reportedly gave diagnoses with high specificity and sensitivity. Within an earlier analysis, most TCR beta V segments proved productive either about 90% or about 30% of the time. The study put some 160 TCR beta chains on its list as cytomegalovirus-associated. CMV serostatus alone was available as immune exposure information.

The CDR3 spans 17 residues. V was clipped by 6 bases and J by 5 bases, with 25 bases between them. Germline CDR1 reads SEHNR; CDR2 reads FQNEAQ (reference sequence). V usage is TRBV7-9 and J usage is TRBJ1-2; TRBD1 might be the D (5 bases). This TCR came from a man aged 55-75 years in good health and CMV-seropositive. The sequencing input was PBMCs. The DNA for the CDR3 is TGTGCCAGCAGAGGGCCGGGACTCTTAAGCGGCTCTTATGGCTACACCTTC. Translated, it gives CASRGPGLLSGSYGYTF.